The 16 T cell receptor beta chains in this list originate from one sample, sequenced in a study of blood T cell repertoires in COVID-19. Libraries were prepared by immunoSEQ multiplex PCR; TCRdb keeps only in-frame clonotypes and omits some of them. Found here are 140,000 to 150,000 clones, roughly 90% of them singletons; the top ten hold about 2%. Sequences were obtained from peripheral blood. These receptors came from a human donor in a cohort sampled during active COVID-19.

The chain combines TRBV5-4 with TRBJ2-7; 11 bases agree with TRBD1. Germline CDR1 reads SGHNT; CDR2 reads YYREEE (reference sequence). This CDR3 has 14 residues. The V gene end was trimmed by 4 bases and the J gene end by 2 bases; junction bases not matched to a gene: 2. Here the CDR3 DNA reads TGTGCCAGCAGCCCGGGACAGGGGGCCTACGAGCAGTACTTC. Its translation is CASSPGQGAYEQYF.

V is TRBV6-1 and J is TRBJ2-3; 7 positions agree with TRBD2. From germline, CDR1 is MNHNS and CDR2 SASEGT. This CDR3 has 18 amino acids. Trimming cost V 2 bases and J 4 bases; bases outside gene matches: 15. CDR3 residues: CASSESSWGEGPADTQYF. The CDR3 DNA reads TGTGCCAGCAGTGAATCAAGTTGGGGGGAGGGCCCGGCAGATACGCAGTATTTT.

The chain carries TRBV11-2 and TRBJ2-7; TRBD2 matches 8 bases. Germline CDR1 and CDR2: SGHAT and FQNNGV. The CDR3 runs 19 residues. The V gene end was trimmed by 0 bases and the J gene end by 0 bases; junction bases not matched to a gene: 13. CDR3 DNA sequence: TGTGCCAGCAGCTTAGATCGGACACCGGGACTAGGCATCTCCTACGAGCAGTACTTC. Its protein product is CASSLDRTPGLGISYEQYF.

The rearrangement uses TRBV5-1 and TRBJ2-1; 7 bases fit TRBD1. Trimming removed 0 bases from V and 1 base from J; junction bases left unmatched: 1. The CDR3 has 15 amino acids. The germline gives CDR1 SGHRS, CDR2 YFSETQ. Here the CDR3 reads CASSLDRGSYNEQFF. The CDR3 coding sequence is TGCGCCAGCAGCTTGGACAGGGGTTCCTACAATGAGCAGTTCTTC.

A note on this clone: The same CDR3 can be traced to other DNA sequences in this sample. The chain has TRBV7-2 and TRBJ1-5; 7 bases agree with TRBD1. The CDR3 covers 14 residues. Germline CDR1 and CDR2: SGHTA and FQGNSA. V shed 5 bases, J shed 2 bases, and the junction held 3 bases outside the gene matches. The CDR3 DNA reads TGTGCCAGCAGCCTCGGACAGGGCAATCAGCCCCAGCATTTT. This encodes CASSLGQGNQPQHF.

The chain recombines TRBV6-5 with TRBJ2-2; D not certain. The CDR3 has 16 amino acids. Germline CDR1 is MNHEY and CDR2 is SVGAGI. Between the trimmed V and J ends, which lost 3 bases and 0 bases, there was a span of 11 bases. The CDR3 sequence is CASSYRTVPNTGELFF. The CDR3 coding sequence is TGTGCCAGCAGTTATAGAACAGTCCCGAACACCGGGGAGCTGTTTTTT.

This clone came up once. The rearrangement uses TRBV7-9 and TRBJ2-7; D unclear. The CDR3 spans 9 residues. The V end was cut by 11 bases, the J end by 3 bases, with 5 bases between. Germline CDR1 SEHNR, CDR2 FQNEAQ (reference sequence). The CDR3 DNA is TGTGCCCGCTACTACGAGCAGTACTTC. Translated: CARYYEQYF. Full variable domain (remainder filled in from reference TRBV7-9 and TRBJ2-7): DTGVSQNPRHKITKRGQNVTFRCDPISEHNRLYWYRQTLGQGPEFLTYFQNEAQLEKSRLLSDRFSAERPKGSFSTLEIQRTEQGDSAMYLCARYYEQYFGPGTRLTVT.

This clone has only one observation. V usage is TRBV28 and J usage is TRBJ1-6; possible D gene TRBD1, 5 bases. The CDR3 consists of 17 residues. V was pared by 4 bases and J by 6 bases, with 19 bases between. Germline V gives CDR1 MDHEN, CDR2 SYDVKM. Written as DNA, the CDR3 is TGTGCCAGCAGTTCCACAAAGACAAGGGGATTTAATTCACCCCTCCACTTT. Amino acid sequence: CASSSTKTRGFNSPLHF. The whole variable domain, filled in from reference TRBV28 and TRBJ1-6, reads DVKVTQSSRYLVKRTGEKVFLECVQDMDHENMFWYRQDPGLGLRLIYFSYDVKMKEKGDIPEGYSVSREKKERFSLILESASTNQTSMYLCASSSTKTRGFNSPLHFGNGTRLTVT.

This chain's CDR3 is CASSPRQGAYEQYF. CDR3 bases: TGTGCCAGCAGTCCCCGACAGGGGGCCTACGAGCAGTACTTC. The chain recombines TRBV27 with TRBJ2-7; TRBD1 aligns across 9 bases. This CDR3 is built from 14 residues. Trimming took 5 bases from V and 2 from J; bases not matched to a gene: 4. Germline CDR1 is MNHEY and CDR2 is SMNVEV (reference sequence).

This chain links TRBV6-5 with TRBJ2-5; TRBD1 agrees at 8 bases. This CDR3 spans 13 amino acids. Germline V gene lookup returns CDR1 MNHEY and CDR2 SVGAGI. Trimming removed 6 bases from V and 3 bases from J; junction bases left unmatched: 3. Here the CDR3 reads CASRKTGEETQYF. The CDR3, as DNA: TGTGCCAGCAGAAAGACAGGGGAAGAGACCCAGTACTTC.

This chain joins TRBV12-5 and TRBJ1-5, with 9 bases matching TRBD1. The CDR3 contains 16 residues. Trimming took 5 bases from V and 0 from J; bases not matched to a gene: 5. CDR1 LGHNT and CDR2 FRNRAP come from the germline V gene. CDR3 protein: CASGLRTGASNQPQHF. The CDR3 DNA sequence: TGTGCTAGTGGTCTCCGGACAGGGGCTAGCAATCAGCCCCAGCATTTT.

The V and J genes are TRBV10-2 and TRBJ2-7, with TRBD2 identical over 8 bases. The CDR3 is made up of 15 amino acids. Germline V gives CDR1 WSHSY, CDR2 SAAADI. Unmatched junction bases numbered 5, after V lost 4 bases and J lost 0 bases. This CDR3 is CASSGSGGLSYEQYF. The CDR3 coding sequence is TGCGCCAGCAGTGGAAGCGGGGGCCTCTCCTACGAGCAGTACTTC.

The chain couples TRBV11-2 to TRBJ2-7; D not certain. Trimming removed 1 base from V and 6 bases from J, with 4 bases in between. CDR1 and CDR2 (germline): SGHAT, FQNNGV. The length of the CDR3 is 11 residues. As DNA, the CDR3 is TGTGCCAGCAGCTTAGCGAGCGAGCAGTACTTC. Encoded protein: CASSLASEQYF.

This chain links TRBV14 with TRBJ2-1, with D perhaps matching TRBD1 (5 bases). The germline CDR1 and CDR2 sequences are SGHDN and FVKESK. Between the trimmed V and J ends, which lost 5 bases and 2 bases, there was a span of 13 bases. The CDR3 has 15 residues. The CDR3 reads CASSDDSPPYNEQFF. Here the CDR3 DNA reads TGTGCCAGCAGCGATGACAGCCCGCCCTACAATGAGCAGTTCTTC.

Only one count was recorded for this clone. The V and J genes are TRBV5-1 and TRBJ2-1, with 13 bases fitting TRBD2. The CDR3 loop spans 14 amino acids. Germline V gives CDR1 SGHRS, CDR2 YFSETQ. With 5 bases clipped from V and 5 bases from J, the junction kept 1 base outside the gene matches. The CDR3, as DNA: TGCGCCAGCAGACTAGCGGGGGGGAACAATGAGCAGTTCTTC. This gives the protein CASRLAGGNNEQFF.

The chain employs TRBV28 and TRBJ1-5; D may be TRBD1 (6 bases). V dropped 6 bases and J dropped 4 bases, with 16 bases sitting between them. The CDR3 runs to 15 residues. Germline V gene data show CDR1 as MDHEN and CDR2 as SYDVKM. The CDR3, as DNA: TGTGCCAGCAGCTCCACCGGACAGCCTAATCAGCCCCAGCATTTT. This encodes CASSSTGQPNQPQHF.